The 3 T cell receptor beta chains below all came from one sample that was sequenced in a study of blood T cell repertoires in COVID-19. Repertoires were generated with immunoSEQ multiplex PCR, while TCRdb's copy carries only in-frame clones and drops some. Seen here are roughly 200,000 clones, 70% to 90% observed once, and the top ten hold less than 7.5%. Sequenced input: peripheral blood. The receptors were gathered from a woman in her forties who had recovered from COVID-19.

The CDR3 DNA reads as TGTGCCAGCAGGGAACCCAGCAGGGTTAGTGACTACACCTTC. The encoded protein is CASREPSRVSDYTF. The chain couples TRBV2 to TRBJ1-2; tentative D call: TRBD1 (5 bases). The CDR3 spans 14 residues. V gave up 6 bases and J gave up 10 bases, with 21 bases separating them. Germline values: CDR1 SNHLY, CDR2 FYNNEI.

The chain has TRBV7-3 and TRBJ2-2, with a possible D match to TRBD1 (7 bases). V lost 3 bases and J lost 6, with 14 bases in between. CDR3 length equals 15 residues. Per the germline V gene, CDR1 is SGHTA and CDR2 is FQGTGA. This CDR3 is CASSFPGRGAGELFF. In DNA, the CDR3 is TGTGCCAGCAGCTTCCCGGGCAGGGGGGCCGGGGAGCTGTTTTTT. The full variable domain, its missing parts supplied by reference TRBV7-3 and TRBJ2-2, is GAGVSQTPSNKVTEKGKYVELRCDPISGHTALYWYRQSLGQGPEFLIYFQGTGAADDSGLPNDRFFAVRPEGSVSTLKIQRTERGDSAVYLCASSFPGRGAGELFFGEGSRLTVL.

The chain employs TRBV6-2 or TRBV6-3 and TRBJ1-1, with TRBD1 matching over 7 bases. The CDR3 is 14 residues long. After removal of 4 bases from V and 0 bases from J, the junction contained 2 bases not matched to a gene. In germline, CDR1 is MNHEY, CDR2 SVGEGT. CDR3 coding DNA: TGTGCCAGCAGTTTCAGGGGGGTGAACACTGAAGCTTTCTTT. Protein product: CASSFRGVNTEAFF.